This passage covers 20 T cell receptor beta chains from one sample sequenced in a study of T cell repertoires in cytomegalovirus infection. Antigens for these TCRs are unknown. MiXCR was run by TCRdb on the reads, yielding one entry per CDR3 protein. The sample has about 890,000 distinct CDR3 sequences, approximately 31% seen once. Specimen: cultured CD8+ T cells from PBMCs, collected from culture after CMV antigen stimulation. These receptors all stem from a human donor in good health (CMV status not recorded). Some clones in this sample may be carry-over from other donors' samples.

V gene TRBV27 combines with J gene TRBJ2-1; 7 bases fit TRBD1. V lost 5 bases to trimming and J lost 3 bases; unmatched junction nucleotides: 7. Looked up from germline, CDR1 is MNHEY and CDR2 is SMNVEV (reference sequence). The CDR3 loop spans 15 amino acids. Here the CDR3 DNA reads TGTGCCAGCAGTCCGGACGGGACAGTCTACAATGAGCAGTTCTTC. It translates to CASSPDGTVYNEQFF.

This clonotype was seen a handful of times. The chain uses TRBV6-5 and TRBJ2-1; TRBD2 is a possible D gene (5 bases). Germline CDR1 reads MNHEY; CDR2 reads SVGAGI. The CDR3 sequence is 15 residues long. V was pared by 0 bases and J by 7 bases, with 13 bases between. CDR3 protein: CASSYSKLALNEQFF. For the CDR3, the DNA is TGTGCCAGCAGTTACTCGAAGCTAGCTCTGAATGAGCAGTTCTTC.

The sample holds a few counts of this clonotype. V is TRBV18 and J is TRBJ1-1, with TRBD1 matching over 8 bases. The germline V gene has CDR1 KGHSH and CDR2 LQKENI. The CDR3 has 15 amino acids. V lost 4 bases, J lost 2 bases, and 6 bases stayed unmatched. The CDR3 here is CASSRTGTGNTEAFF. CDR3 in DNA: TGTGCCAGCTCACGGACAGGGACAGGAAACACTGAAGCTTTCTTT. The full variable domain, its missing parts supplied by reference TRBV18 and TRBJ1-1, is NAGVMQNPRHLVRRRGQEARLRCSPMKGHSHVYWYRQLPEEGLKFMVYLQKENIIDESGMPKERFSAEFPKEGPSILRIQQVVRGDSAAYFCASSRTGTGNTEAFFGQGTRLTVV.

As concerns this clonotype: The germline gene is not matched at one end of the junction; a read error may be the cause. V and J are TRBV19 and TRBJ2-7; D not resolved. Germline CDR1 and CDR2: LNHDA and SQIVND (reference sequence). The CDR3 spans 15 residues. In nucleotides, the CDR3 is TGTGCCAGTAGCGAGGACCTTTCGGTCGGCTACAAGCAGTACTTC. Its protein is CASSEDLSVGYKQYF.

In DNA, the CDR3 is TGTGCCAGCAGTTTGAGCAGCCCGGGGGCGACTGGGGCCAACGTCCTGACTTTC. Residues: CASSLSSPGATGANVLTF. The chain joins TRBV12-3 or TRBV12-4 to TRBJ2-6; D is possibly TRBD1 or TRBD2 (6 bases each). The CDR3 loop spans 18 amino acids. V was trimmed by 3 bases and J by 2 bases, leaving 17 bases between them.

The chain uses TRBV7-9 and TRBJ2-1; 7 bases map to TRBD2. CDR3 length: 16 residues. Germline assignment: CDR1 SEHNR and CDR2 FQNEAQ (reference sequence). The V gene end was trimmed by 5 bases and the J gene end by 3 bases; junction bases not matched to a gene: 10. CDR3 residues: CASSPTSAPNYNEQFF. The CDR3 DNA sequence: TGTGCCAGCAGCCCTACTAGCGCCCCCAACTACAATGAGCAGTTCTTC.

V gene TRBV4-1 combines with J gene TRBJ1-2; 10 nucleotides agree with TRBD1. The junction had 5 bases not matched to a gene; V was cut back by 1 base and J by 6 bases. Germline CDR1 MGHRA, CDR2 YSYEKL. The CDR3 loop spans 15 amino acids. The CDR3 coding sequence is TGCGCCAGCAGCCAAGGACAGGGGGCAGATCATGGCTACACCTTC. Its protein is CASSQGQGADHGYTF.

This clonotype has just one count. The chain carries TRBV19 and TRBJ1-4; D is uncertain. V lost 2 bases to trimming and J lost 0 bases, with 13 bases between them. This CDR3 is 17 amino acids long. Per germline, CDR1 LNHDA and CDR2 SQIVND (reference sequence). The CDR3 region has the DNA TGTGCCAGTAGTATATGGCGAAACGGAGCAACTAATGAAAAACTGTTTTTT. Its protein is CASSIWRNGATNEKLFF. The full variable domain, completed using reference TRBV19 and TRBJ1-4, is DGGITQSPKYLFRKEGQNVTLSCEQNLNHDAMYWYRQDPGQGLRLIYYSQIVNDFQKGDIAEGYSVSREKKESFPLTVTSAQKNPTAFYLCASSIWRNGATNEKLFFGSGTQLSVL.

This clonotype was recorded at least ten times. V is TRBV7-6 and J is TRBJ2-7; D not resolved. The CDR3 spans 15 residues. CDR1 and CDR2 (germline): SGHVS, FNYEAQ. V dropped 5 bases and J dropped 5 bases, with 19 bases sitting between them. The CDR3 region is CASSGRKSGDDEQYF. The CDR3 bases are TGTGCCAGCAGCGGACGAAAGAGTGGGGATGACGAGCAGTACTTC.

This clonotype was seen repeatedly, ten times or more. This chain links TRBV14 with TRBJ1-2, with a weak D call TRBD1 (6 bases). V was clipped by 1 base and J by 5 bases, with 8 bases between them. The CDR3 extends over 13 amino acids. The germline V gene encodes CDR1 SGHDN and CDR2 FVKESK. CDR3 sequence reads: CASSQGTVYGYTF. DNA of the CDR3: TGTGCCAGCAGCCAAGGGACAGTTTATGGCTACACCTTC. The whole variable domain, remainder taken from reference TRBV14 and TRBJ1-2, is EAGVTQFPSHSVIEKGQTVTLRCDPISGHDNLYWYRRVMGKEIKFLLHFVKESKQDESGMPNNRFLAERTGGTYSTLKVQPAELEDSGVYFCASSQGTVYGYTFGSGTRLTVV.

Only a few counts were recorded for this clonotype. The V call is TRBV20-1, the J call TRBJ1-5, with 8 bases that match TRBD1. Germline loops: CDR1 DFQATT, CDR2 SNEGSKA (reference sequence). With V trimmed by 2 bases and J by 0 bases, 9 bases remained unmatched. This CDR3 comprises 17 residues. CDR3 sequence reads: CSARSHRGDYSNQPQHF. The DNA of the CDR3 is TGCAGTGCTAGAAGTCACAGGGGGGATTATAGCAATCAGCCCCAGCATTTT.

The chain uses TRBV6-6 and TRBJ1-1, with D hard to call. The germline V gene has CDR1 MNHNY and CDR2 SVGAGI (reference sequence). This CDR3 contains 12 residues. Trimming left V 7 bases short and J 7 bases short, with 13 bases between. The CDR3 sequence: CASITGAGEAFF. The CDR3 DNA follows: TGTGCCAGCATAACTGGAGCTGGTGAAGCTTTCTTT.

The chain couples TRBV27 to TRBJ1-1, with 10 bases that match TRBD1. The CDR3 spans 12 residues. With V trimmed by 6 bases and J by 10 bases, 5 bases remained unmatched. Germline lookup yields CDR1 MNHEY and CDR2 SMNVEV (reference sequence). The CDR3 region has the DNA TGTGCCAGCAGCACCGGACAGGGGGTAGCTTTCTTT. Translated, it gives CASSTGQGVAFF.

V is TRBV7-8 and J is TRBJ1-2, with 9 bases lining up with TRBD1. This CDR3 contains 18 residues. Germline assignment: CDR1 SGHVS and CDR2 FQNEAQ. V shed 3 bases and J 5 bases; nucleotides not matched to a gene: 16. CDR3 bases: TGTGCCAGCAGCTTCAACAACGGCGAGAACAGGGGGCGTTATGGCTACACCTTC. This translates into CASSFNNGENRGRYGYTF.

The gene calls are TRBV2 and TRBJ2-2; no reliable D call. V lost 10 bases and J 4 bases, leaving 19 bases between the germline ends. The germline CDR1 and CDR2 sequences are SNHLY and FYNNEI. The CDR3 totals 15 residues. The DNA of the CDR3 is TGTGCCACTAATCCGGGCCGTGTGGCCACCGGGGAGCTGTTTTTT. This translates into CATNPGRVATGELFF.

Worth noting for this clonotype: Its ends do not fully match the called genes, so a read error is possible. This rearrangement joins TRBV6-5 to TRBJ2-2; D is ambiguous. CDR3 length: 15 amino acids. In germline, CDR1 is MNHEY, CDR2 SVGAGI. The DNA of the CDR3 is TGTGCCGGCAGTCCTTTTGCGGCGAGCACCGGGGAGCTGTTTTTT. Its translation: CAGSPFAASTGELFF.

There are a few counts of this clonotype. V and J are TRBV2 and TRBJ2-2; 9 bases agree with TRBD2. The germline V gene encodes CDR1 SNHLY and CDR2 FYNNEI. This CDR3 region has 14 residues. V was clipped by 3 bases and J by 7 bases; unmatched bases: 3. This CDR3 reads CASSDFSGGGELFF. The CDR3 DNA is TGTGCCAGCAGTGACTTTAGCGGGGGCGGGGAGCTGTTTTTT.

The rearrangement joins TRBV5-1 to TRBJ2-3, with 9 nucleotides matching TRBD1. The CDR3 sequence is 16 residues long. The germline gives CDR1 SGHRS, CDR2 YFSETQ. The trim removed 0 bases at V and 6 bases at J, leaving 8 bases unmatched. CDR3 sequence: CASSLDRGPRFDTQYF. Written as DNA, the CDR3 is TGCGCCAGCAGCTTGGACAGGGGGCCGCGTTTCGATACGCAGTATTTT. Variable domain in full (rest from reference TRBV5-1 and TRBJ2-3): KAGVTQTPRYLIKTRGQQVTLSCSPISGHRSVSWYQQTPGQGLQFLFEYFSETQRNKGNFPGRFSGRQFSNSRSEMNVSTLELGDSALYLCASSLDRGPRFDTQYFGPGTRLTVL.

The chain is built from TRBV4-2 and TRBJ2-1; D is possibly TRBD1 (5 bases). Germline V CDR1 and CDR2: LGHNA, YNFKEQ. V was cut by 4 bases and J by 9 bases, with 10 bases left in between. The CDR3 is 12 amino acids. CDR3: CASSRQNSEQFF. The CDR3 DNA reads as TGTGCCAGCAGCCGACAGAACAGTGAGCAGTTCTTC.

The chain carries TRBV14 and TRBJ1-2; D ambiguous. Germline V lookup: CDR1 SGHDN, CDR2 FVKESK. The CDR3 sequence is 15 residues long. The V and J ends lost 4 bases and 0 bases respectively, with 12 bases between them. In DNA form, the CDR3 reads TGTGCCAGCAGCCTCGCACACGCACCTAACTATGGCTACACCTTC. Protein sequence: CASSLAHAPNYGYTF.